A selection of T cell receptor beta chains follows, all from one sample in a study of post-analysis software for immune sequencing data. TCRdb called the PCR reads again in MiXCR, with one record for every CDR3 protein. Among about 820,000 distinct CDR3 sequences listed, approximately 53% were seen once. Sequences were obtained from blood. The origin of the receptors is a girl aged 10 to 17 with multiple sclerosis. The CDR3 runs from the conserved cysteine through the conserved F or W. The D gene is left open where the match is weak. Clone size, where shown, is once, few, many, or a class for clones that have expanded.

j_call,d_call,clone_size,v_call,cdr3_aa,cdr3_nt
TRBJ2-5,.,.,TRBV20-1,CSARAPVPQETQYF,TGCAGTGCTAGAGCCCCGGTTCCCCAAGAGACCCAGTACTTC
TRBJ2-7,.,.,TRBV5-1,CASSLETVTYEQYF,TGCGCCAGCAGCTTGGAGACAGTCACCTACGAGCAGTACTTC
TRBJ1-5,.,few,TRBV4-2,CASSQVRGRSNQPQHF,TGTGCCAGCAGCCAAGTGAGGGGGAGGAGCAATCAGCCCCAGCATTTT
TRBJ1-2,.,.,TRBV5-5,CASSIEPGRSLGYTF,TGTGCCAGCAGCATTGAACCGGGACGTAGCTTGGGCTACACCTTC
TRBJ1-2,.,.,TRBV7-8,CASSLFDLPGRGYTF,TGTGCCAGCAGCTTATTCGACCTCCCCGGACGTGGCTACACCTTC
TRBJ1-5,TRBD1,few,TRBV3-1,CASSQGTGINQPQHF,TGTGCCAGCAGCCAAGGGACAGGGATCAATCAGCCCCAGCATTTT
TRBJ2-7,TRBD2,few,TRBV7-8,CASSRIGTSGGRGEQYF,TGTGCCAGCAGCCGTATTGGGACTAGCGGGGGGAGAGGCGAGCAGTACTTC
TRBJ2-5,TRBD2,.,TRBV6-1,CASSARPSGTQETQYF,TGTGCCAGCAGTGCAAGGCCAAGCGGGACCCAAGAGACCCAGTACTTC
TRBJ1-6,TRBD1,few,TRBV7-6,CASSPWTGKDSPLHF,TGTGCCAGCAGCCCCTGGACAGGGAAAGACTCACCCCTCCACTTT
TRBJ2-1,TRBD1,few,TRBV29-1,CSASFRDSYNEQFF,TGCAGCGCTAGCTTCCGGGACAGTTACAATGAGCAGTTCTTC
TRBJ2-1,TRBD2,.,TRBV7-9,CASSLGLALNEQFF,TGTGCCAGCAGCTTAGGACTAGCCCTCAATGAGCAGTTCTTC
TRBJ2-1,TRBD2,.,TRBV7-9,CASSSGLAGLGEQFF,TGTGCCAGCAGCTCGGGACTAGCGGGACTAGGTGAGCAGTTCTTC
TRBJ1-4,TRBD1,few,TRBV25-1,CASRQGWGKLFF,TGTGCCAGTAGACAGGGCTGGGGAAAACTGTTTTTT
TRBJ2-7,TRBD1,.,TRBV7-9,CASSLVAGGVGYEQYF,TGTGCCAGCAGCTTAGTCGCAGGGGGCGTAGGATACGAGCAGTACTTC
TRBJ2-6,TRBD2,.,TRBV20-1,CSAGGGSGANVLTF,TGCAGTGCCGGGGGGGGCTCTGGGGCCAACGTCCTGACTTTC
TRBJ2-1,.,few,TRBV7-3,CASSSGYHNEQFF,TGTGCCAGCAGCTCGGGTTATCACAATGAGCAGTTCTTC
TRBJ2-3,TRBD2,few,TRBV5-1,CASSPHSGGTTDTQYF,TGCGCCAGCAGCCCCCACAGCGGGGGGACCACAGATACGCAGTATTTT
TRBJ2-7,.,.,TRBV27,CASSTDGYEQYF,TGTGCCAGCAGTACAGACGGATACGAGCAGTACTTC
TRBJ2-7,.,.,TRBV9,CASSYRDSTYEQYF,TGTGCCAGCAGCTACAGGGATTCGACCTACGAGCAGTACTTC
TRBJ1-2,.,.,TRBV5-6,CASSFAPGNYGYTF,TGTGCCAGCAGCTTTGCTCCAGGGAACTATGGCTACACCTTC
TRBJ2-4,.,few,TRBV29-1,CSVGGQSNIQYF,TGCAGCGTTGGGGGGCAGTCAAACATTCAGTACTTC
TRBJ2-1,TRBD1,.,TRBV12-3/TRBV12-4,CASSLLGQGGNEQFF,TGTGCCAGCAGTTTATTGGGACAGGGTGGCAATGAGCAGTTCTTC
TRBJ2-1,.,.,TRBV7-3,CASSLNPGAKDEQFF,TGTGCCAGCAGCTTAAACCCGGGGGCAAAGGATGAGCAGTTCTTC
TRBJ2-7,.,.,TRBV20-1,CSARDPRLPYEQYF,TGCAGTGCTAGAGACCCGAGGCTGCCCTACGAGCAGTACTTC
TRBJ2-1,.,.,TRBV3-1,CASSHPGAYEQFF,TGTGCCAGCAGCCATCCCGGGGCCTATGAGCAGTTCTTC
TRBJ2-5,.,.,TRBV20-1,CSARPLVGETQYF,TGCAGTGCTAGACCCCTGGTCGGGGAGACCCAGTACTTC
TRBJ2-1,TRBD2,.,TRBV29-1,CSADGLAGYNEQFF,TGCAGCGCCGACGGACTAGCGGGGTACAATGAGCAGTTCTTC
TRBJ2-6,.,few,TRBV6-5,CASSRTGTGANVLTF,TGTGCCAGCAGCAGAACAGGGACCGGGGCCAACGTCCTGACTTTC
TRBJ1-5,.,.,TRBV15,CATSRATRNTQPQHF,TGTGCCACCAGCAGGGCTACACGGAACACACAGCCCCAGCATTTT
TRBJ2-2,TRBD1,.,TRBV7-9,CAARQGADGELFF,TGTGCTGCAAGACAGGGGGCGGACGGGGAGCTGTTTTTT
TRBJ2-2,.,few,TRBV5-4,CASSLEGTGELFF,TGTGCCAGCAGCTTGGAAGGGACCGGGGAGCTGTTTTTT